This TCR beta chain was profiled in a study of blood T cell repertoires in COVID-19. About the research overall: COVID-19 samples, acute and convalescent, were from the United States, Italy and Spain. Nucleic acid was either cDNA or gDNA, and it came from T cells, B-cell-depleted T cells, or PBMCs.

Germline CDR1 SGHAT, CDR2 FQNNGV. The CDR3 has 14 residues. The V and J ends lost 5 bases and 3 bases respectively, with 13 bases between them. Enrolled during active infection, Seattle patients were then followed longitudinally. In the study's own analysis: Reference gene primer amplification yielded estimated nucleated cell counts. The table came from immunoSEQ multiplex PCR; TCRdb's copy has only in-frame clones and leaves some out. The V and J calls and clone size come from that table; D and trimming were worked out from the DNA. Among roughly 52,000 clones listed, approximately 80% were seen once.

The source is an elderly man with COVID-19, enrolled during active disease. The V call is TRBV11-2, the J call TRBJ2-5, with a tentative D call TRBD1 (5 bases). The sample was peripheral blood. CDR3 region: CASSQIAGKETQYF. CDR3 coding DNA: TGTGCCAGCAGCCAAATCGCAGGGAAAGAGACCCAGTACTTC.